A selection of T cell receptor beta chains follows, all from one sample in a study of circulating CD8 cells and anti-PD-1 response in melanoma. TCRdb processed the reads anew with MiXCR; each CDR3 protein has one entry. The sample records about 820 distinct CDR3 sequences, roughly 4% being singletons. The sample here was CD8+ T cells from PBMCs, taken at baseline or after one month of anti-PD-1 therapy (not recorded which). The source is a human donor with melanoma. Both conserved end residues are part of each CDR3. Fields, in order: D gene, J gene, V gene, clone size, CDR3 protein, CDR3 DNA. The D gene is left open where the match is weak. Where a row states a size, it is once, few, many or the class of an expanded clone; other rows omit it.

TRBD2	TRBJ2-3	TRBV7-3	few	CASSWWGPLAGVGLEDTQYF	TGTGCCAGCAGCTGGTGGGGGCCCCTAGCGGGAGTTGGTTTAGAAGATACGCAGTATTTT
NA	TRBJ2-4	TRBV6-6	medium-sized	CASSMTRLAKNIQYF	TGTGCCAGCAGTATGACTCGGCTAGCCAAAAACATTCAGTACTTC
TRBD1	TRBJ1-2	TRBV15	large	CATSRDEGANYGYTF	TGTGCCACCAGCAGAGACGAGGGGGCAAACTATGGCTACACCTTC
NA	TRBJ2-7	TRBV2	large	CASSESGRIYEQYF	TGTGCCAGCAGTGAATCAGGGAGAATCTACGAGCAGTACTTC
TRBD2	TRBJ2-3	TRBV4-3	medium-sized	CASSQDPAGVTTDTQYF	TGTGCCAGCAGCCAAGATCCAGCGGGAGTTACCACAGATACGCAGTATTTT
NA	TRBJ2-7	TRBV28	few	CASSPPEFEQYF	TGTGCCAGCAGTCCCCCTGAGTTCGAGCAGTACTTC
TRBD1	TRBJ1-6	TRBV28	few	CASIMDRGNSPLHF	TGTGCCAGCATTATGGACAGGGGAAATTCACCCCTCCACTTT
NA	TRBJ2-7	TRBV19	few	CASSTGVGYEQYF	TGTGCCAGTAGTACAGGGGTTGGTTACGAGCAGTACTTC
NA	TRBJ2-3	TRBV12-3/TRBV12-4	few	CASNSTHLRVTDTQYF	TGTGCCAGCAATTCGACGCACCTGAGGGTCACAGATACGCAGTATTTT
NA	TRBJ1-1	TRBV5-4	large	CASSLRNTEAFF	TGTGCCAGCAGCTTACGAAACACTGAAGCTTTCTTT
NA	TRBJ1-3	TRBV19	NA	CASSAPTGSGDTIYF	TGTGCCAGTAGTGCCCCGACAGGCTCTGGAGACACCATATATTTT
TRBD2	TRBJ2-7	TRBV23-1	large	CASALGGTSGYEQYF	TGCGCCAGCGCCCTTGGTGGGACTAGCGGCTACGAGCAGTACTTC
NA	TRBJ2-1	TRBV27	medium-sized	CASHSAGPSYNEQFF	TGTGCCAGCCACTCCGCGGGTCCCTCCTACAATGAGCAGTTCTTC
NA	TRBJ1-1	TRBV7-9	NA	CASSPSGDTEAFF	TGTGCCAGCAGCCCCTCGGGAGACACTGAAGCTTTCTTT
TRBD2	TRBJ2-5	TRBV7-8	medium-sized	CASSFGGRGSQETQYF	TGTGCCAGCAGCTTTGGCGGGAGAGGGTCCCAAGAGACCCAGTACTTC
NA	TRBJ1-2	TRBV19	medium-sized	CASSYGNYGYTF	TGTGCCAGTAGTTATGGGAACTATGGCTACACCTTC
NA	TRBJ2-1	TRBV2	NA	CASSDGAGLGSYNERFF	TGTGCCAGCAGTGATGGGGCAGGGCTTGGGTCCTACAATGAGCGGTTCTTC
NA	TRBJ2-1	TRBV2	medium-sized	CASRKEQAGYNEQFF	TGTGCCAGCAGAAAGGAGCAAGCGGGCTACAATGAGCAGTTCTTC
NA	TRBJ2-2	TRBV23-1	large	CASSQPPVPILDPNTGELFF	TGCGCCAGCAGTCAGCCCCCCGTTCCTATACTGGACCCTAACACCGGGGAGCTGTTTTTT
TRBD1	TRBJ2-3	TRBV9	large	CASSLGQVFTDTQYF	TGTGCCAGCAGTCTGGGACAGGTGTTCACAGATACGCAGTATTTT
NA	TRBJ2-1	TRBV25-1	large	CASSAQSYNEQFF	TGTGCCAGCAGTGCTCAGTCCTACAATGAGCAGTTCTTC
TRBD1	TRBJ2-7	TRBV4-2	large	CASSQVPGQAVYEQYF	TGTGCCAGCAGCCAGGTCCCGGGACAGGCGGTCTACGAGCAGTACTTC
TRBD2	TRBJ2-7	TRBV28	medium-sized	CASSGPEGGSRFSSYEQYF	TGTGCCAGCAGTGGGCCGGAGGGAGGGTCTAGGTTCAGCTCCTACGAGCAGTACTTC
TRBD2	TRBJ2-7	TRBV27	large	CASSVVAGAYEQYF	TGTGCCAGCAGTGTAGTAGCGGGAGCTTACGAGCAGTACTTC
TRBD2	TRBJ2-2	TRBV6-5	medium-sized	CASSLAGDTGELFF	TGTGCCAGCAGTTTAGCGGGAGACACCGGGGAGCTGTTTTTT